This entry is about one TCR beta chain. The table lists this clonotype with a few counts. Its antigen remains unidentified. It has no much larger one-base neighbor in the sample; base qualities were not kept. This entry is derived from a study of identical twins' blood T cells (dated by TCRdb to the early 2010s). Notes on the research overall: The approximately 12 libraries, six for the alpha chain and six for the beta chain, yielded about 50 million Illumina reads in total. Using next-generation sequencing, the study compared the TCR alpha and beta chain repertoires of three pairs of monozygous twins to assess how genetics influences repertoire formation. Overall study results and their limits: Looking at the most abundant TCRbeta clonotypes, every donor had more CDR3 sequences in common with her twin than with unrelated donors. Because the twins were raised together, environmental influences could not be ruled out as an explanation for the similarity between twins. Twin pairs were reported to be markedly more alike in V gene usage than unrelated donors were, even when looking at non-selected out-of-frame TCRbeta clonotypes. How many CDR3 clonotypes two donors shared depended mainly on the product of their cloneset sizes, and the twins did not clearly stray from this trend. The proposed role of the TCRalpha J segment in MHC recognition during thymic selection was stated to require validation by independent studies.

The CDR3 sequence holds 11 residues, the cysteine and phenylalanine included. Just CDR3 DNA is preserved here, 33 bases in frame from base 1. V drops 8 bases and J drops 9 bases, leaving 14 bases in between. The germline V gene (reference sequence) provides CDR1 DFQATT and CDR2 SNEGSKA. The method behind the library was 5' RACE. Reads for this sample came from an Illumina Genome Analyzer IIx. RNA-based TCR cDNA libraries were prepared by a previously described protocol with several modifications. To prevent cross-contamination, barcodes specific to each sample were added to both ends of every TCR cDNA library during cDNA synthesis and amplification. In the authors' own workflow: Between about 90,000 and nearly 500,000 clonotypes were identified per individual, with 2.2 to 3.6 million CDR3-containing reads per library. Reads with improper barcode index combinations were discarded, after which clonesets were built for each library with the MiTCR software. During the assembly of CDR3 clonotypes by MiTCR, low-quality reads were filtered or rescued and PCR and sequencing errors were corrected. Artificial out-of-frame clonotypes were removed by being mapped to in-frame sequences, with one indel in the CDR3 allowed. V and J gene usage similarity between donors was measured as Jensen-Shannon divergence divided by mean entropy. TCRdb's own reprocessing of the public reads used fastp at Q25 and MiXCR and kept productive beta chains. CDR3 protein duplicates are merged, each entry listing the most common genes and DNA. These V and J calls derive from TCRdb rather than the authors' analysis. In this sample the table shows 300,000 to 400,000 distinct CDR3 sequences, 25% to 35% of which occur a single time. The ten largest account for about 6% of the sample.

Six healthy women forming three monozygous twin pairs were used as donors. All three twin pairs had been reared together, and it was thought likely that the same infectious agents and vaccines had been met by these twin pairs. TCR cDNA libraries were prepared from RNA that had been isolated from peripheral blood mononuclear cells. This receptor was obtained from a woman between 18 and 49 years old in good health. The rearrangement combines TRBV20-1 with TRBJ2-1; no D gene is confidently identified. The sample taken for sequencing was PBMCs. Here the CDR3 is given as CSTTPAGEQFF. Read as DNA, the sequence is TGCAGTACGACTCCCGCCGGTGAGCAGTTCTTC.